Listed below are T cell receptor beta chains from one sample, sequenced in a study of regulatory T cells in long-lasting Graves disease. TCRdb re-called the multiplex PCR reads with MiXCR, one entry per CDR3 protein. The sample has 650,000 to 700,000 distinct CDR3 sequences, about 30% seen once; the top ten hold 40% to 55%. The sample was peripheral blood mononuclear cells (PBMCs), taken when the disease was refractory, from a patient treated with antithyroid drugs. These receptor sequences come from a female donor with Graves disease. CDR3s include the opening cysteine and the closing phenylalanine or tryptophan. D genes are given only for firm matches. Clone sizes are given selectively: once, few, many, or a class where the clone is expanded.

>NA|NA|TRBJ1-2|TRBV27
TGTGCCAGCAACAGGGAGGGGGAGTATGGCTACACCTTC
CASNREGEYGYTF
>NA|NA|TRBJ1-5|TRBV12-5
TGTGCTAATGGTTTGGACCTCGGGGGATTCGGAAATCAGCCCCAGCATTTT
CANGLDLGGFGNQPQHF
>TRBD2|NA|TRBJ2-7|TRBV20-1
TGCAGTGCTAGAGGTCTCTTGCGGGAGGTCTCCTACGAGCAGTACTTC
CSARGLLREVSYEQYF
>NA|few|TRBJ1-5|TRBV30
TGTGCCTGGAGCGGAGGGACGGGGAAGCCCCAGCATTTT
CAWSGGTGKPQHF
>TRBD2|NA|TRBJ2-7|TRBV11-1
TGTGCCAGCAGCCCCCCTCGACTAGCGGGGGCGAGGGAGCAGTACTTC
CASSPPRLAGAREQYF
>NA|many|TRBJ2-2|TRBV10-3
TGTGCCATCAGTGAGTCGAGGACAACCTCCTCAGGGACCGGGGAGCTGTTTTTT
CAISESRTTSSGTGELFF
>TRBD2|few|TRBJ2-7|TRBV4-1
TGCGCCAGCAGCCAAGGACGACTAGCGGGAGCCCACGAGCAGTACTTC
CASSQGRLAGAHEQYF
>TRBD1|NA|TRBJ2-1|TRBV7-9
TGTGCCAGCAGCTTACCGGGACAGGGGACGTGGAATGAGCAGTTCTTC
CASSLPGQGTWNEQFF
>NA|many|TRBJ1-1|TRBV6-5
TGTGCCAGCAGTTCATCCCAGGGGATGAACACTGAAGCTTTCTTT
CASSSSQGMNTEAFF
>TRBD1|few|TRBJ2-2|TRBV15
TGTGCCACCTTGAGGGGGCAGAACACCGGGGAGCTGTTTTTT
CATLRGQNTGELFF
>NA|NA|TRBJ1-2|TRBV7-9
TGTGCCAGCAGCTTAGCGGAAACTGCTACCTTC
CASSLAETATF
>NA|many|TRBJ1-2|TRBV12-3/TRBV12-4
TGTGCCAGCAGTGGACAGTTAAACTATGGCTACACCTTC
CASSGQLNYGYTF
>NA|few|TRBJ2-7|TRBV12-3/TRBV12-4
TGTGCCAGCAGTTTCGGGGACTGGCGCTACGAGCAGTACTTC
CASSFGDWRYEQYF
>NA|NA|TRBJ2-3|TRBV20-1
TGCAGTGCTAGAGAAATTGACCCGTACTCGGACACAGATACGCAGTATTTT
CSAREIDPYSDTDTQYF
>NA|NA|TRBJ1-1|TRBV15
TGTGCCACCAGCAGGGCATCCGACACTGAAGCTTTCTTT
CATSRASDTEAFF
>NA|few|TRBJ2-7|TRBV19
TGTGCCAGTAGTCAACCTGCGGGCCCCTCGGGCGAGCAGTACTTC
CASSQPAGPSGEQYF
>TRBD2|few|TRBJ2-7|TRBV6-2/TRBV6-3
TGTGCCAGCAGTGAAGTGGGAGGGCCCTACGAGCAGTACTTC
CASSEVGGPYEQYF
>NA|NA|TRBJ1-5|TRBV12-3/TRBV12-4
TGTGCCAGCAGTTTAAGGGCAGGGTGGTTCAATCAGCCCCAGCATTTT
CASSLRAGWFNQPQHF
>NA|few|TRBJ1-1|TRBV5-1
TGCGCCAGCAGCTTGGAATCTGCGAACACTGAAGCTTTCTTT
CASSLESANTEAFF
>NA|NA|TRBJ1-2|TRBV30
TGTGCCTATAAGGCAGGGGCCTATGGCTACACCTTC
CAYKAGAYGYTF
>TRBD2|many|TRBJ2-7|TRBV27
TGTGCCAGCAGGCCCGGACTAGCGGGGGTTGAGCAGTACTTC
CASRPGLAGVEQYF
>NA|NA|TRBJ2-5|TRBV2
TGTGCCAGCAAGGCTATCCAAGAGACCCAGTACTTC
CASKAIQETQYF
>NA|NA|TRBJ1-6|TRBV10-3
TGTGCCATCAGTGCCGGACTCCCCAATTCACCCCTCCACTTT
CAISAGLPNSPLHF
>NA|NA|TRBJ1-5|TRBV2
TGTGCCAGCAGTGAAGCCTTGGTGCAGGGGTCAAGCAATCAGCCCCAGCATTTT
CASSEALVQGSSNQPQHF
>NA|many|TRBJ1-2|TRBV12-3/TRBV12-4
TGTGCCGGCAGGACAGCGTGGGGCTACACCTTC
CAGRTAWGYTF
>NA|NA|TRBJ1-6|TRBV6-1
TGTGCCAGCAGTCGCGCCAATGCGCCCCTCCACTTT
CASSRANAPLHF
>NA|many|TRBJ1-2|TRBV2
TGTGCCAGCATGCTGGAGATCCATATGGTCGACACCTTC
CASMLEIHMVDTF
>NA|few|TRBJ1-1|TRBV5-1
TGCGCCAGCAGCCCGGGTTATGGGGTCACTGAAGCTTTCTTT
CASSPGYGVTEAFF
>TRBD1|NA|TRBJ2-7|TRBV29-1
TGCAGCGCCTCCCTTGTGGACAGGGGGTACGAGCAGTACTTC
CSASLVDRGYEQYF
>NA|few|TRBJ2-7|TRBV20-1
TGCAGTGCTAGAGAATTTACTACCGCCTACGAGCAGTACTTC
CSAREFTTAYEQYF
>NA|few|TRBJ1-1|TRBV6-1
TGTGCCAGCAGGGGGACATCCACTGAAGCTTTCTTT
CASRGTSTEAFF
>NA|NA|TRBJ2-5|TRBV3-1
TGTGCCAGCAGCCAATTTCCGCTAGCAGGGGAGACCCAGTACTTC
CASSQFPLAGETQYF
>TRBD2|NA|TRBJ2-7|TRBV20-1
TGCAGTGCAACCCTTAGCGGGAGCCCCCCCTACGAGCAGTACTTC
CSATLSGSPPYEQYF
>NA|NA|TRBJ1-1|TRBV29-1
TGCAGCGGGTGGAACACTGAAGCTTTCTTT
CSGWNTEAFF
>NA|many|TRBJ1-4|TRBV12-3/TRBV12-4
TGTGCCAGCAGTTTACTTTACGGGCAGCAAAATGAAAAACTGTTTTTT
CASSLLYGQQNEKLFF
>NA|NA|TRBJ2-5|TRBV20-1
TGCAGTGCTCCGGGGGCAGGGTGCCAAGAGACCCAGTACTTC
CSAPGAGCQETQYF
>NA|NA|TRBJ1-5|TRBV27
TGTGCCAGCACAGCGGACGGAAATAGCAATCAGCCCCAGCATTTT
CASTADGNSNQPQHF
>TRBD1|few|TRBJ2-2|TRBV28
TGTGCCAGCAGTTCCCAAGGACAGGGAAAGCTGTTTTTT
CASSSQGQGKLFF
>NA|many|TRBJ1-2|TRBV28
TGTGCCAGCAGGACGAACAGCAACTATGGCTACACCTTC
CASRTNSNYGYTF
>NA|NA|TRBJ2-4|TRBV3-1
TGTGCCAGCAGTCAAGGGACTTCGGCCAAAAACATTCAGTACTTC
CASSQGTSAKNIQYF
>NA|few|TRBJ1-1|TRBV12-3/TRBV12-4
TGTGCCAGCAGGGAACGAGGGGAAACTGAAGCTTTCTTT
CASRERGETEAFF
>NA|NA|TRBJ1-4|TRBV15
TGTGCCACCTTGGGGACCGCAACTAATGAAAAACTGTTTTTT
CATLGTATNEKLFF
>TRBD2|many|TRBJ2-7|TRBV6-1
TGTGCCAGCAGACGCGGGGGAGTCTACGAGCAGTACTTC
CASRRGGVYEQYF
>TRBD1|many|TRBJ1-1|TRBV6-1
TGTGCCAGCAGTAGACGACAGGGGAACACTGAAGCTTTCTTT
CASSRRQGNTEAFF
>NA|NA|TRBJ1-4|TRBV7-3
TGTGCCAGCAGCTTGGTGCCGGGGAGGGGTGAAAAACTGTTTTTT
CASSLVPGRGEKLFF
>TRBD2|NA|TRBJ2-5|TRBV5-5
TGTGCCAGCAGCTTGGTAGCGGGAACGTACCAAGAGACCCAGTACTTC
CASSLVAGTYQETQYF
>NA|NA|TRBJ1-6|TRBV28
TGTGCCAGCAGTTTTGTTGGGCCCAGAGGTTCACCCCTCCACTTT
CASSFVGPRGSPLHF
>NA|few|TRBJ1-5|TRBV20-1
TGCAGCAGCGAGAGGGACAAATATCAGCCCCAGCATTTT
CSSERDKYQPQHF
>NA|NA|TRBJ2-5|TRBV9
TGTGCCAGCAGCGACCAACAAGAGACCCAGTACTTC
CASSDQQETQYF
>NA|NA|TRBJ2-3|TRBV6-1
TGTGCCAGCAGTCGGACGAGCACAGATACGCAGTATTTT
CASSRTSTDTQYF
>NA|NA|TRBJ2-7|TRBV7-3
TGTGCCAGCAGCCCCGCTGAGGGCGGCTACGAGCAGTACTTC
CASSPAEGGYEQYF
>TRBD1|few|TRBJ1-2|TRBV30
TGTGCCTGGAGTGTACATCTGACAGGGGATGGCTACACCTTC
CAWSVHLTGDGYTF
>NA|many|TRBJ1-2|TRBV2
TGTGCCAGCAGGGTCCTTACAGGGCCTGGCTACACCTTC
CASRVLTGPGYTF
>TRBD2|many|TRBJ2-7|TRBV11-2
TGTGCCAGCAGCTTAGGGACTAGCGGGAGATTCTACGAGCAGTACTTC
CASSLGTSGRFYEQYF
>NA|few|TRBJ2-7|TRBV6-1
TGTGCCAGCAGGCAGGAGTACGAGCAGTACTTC
CASRQEYEQYF
>NA|many|TRBJ1-1|TRBV6-5
TGTGCCAGCAGTTACGGGGTTGGGACTGAAGCTTTCTTT
CASSYGVGTEAFF
>NA|NA|TRBJ2-1|TRBV6-2/TRBV6-3
TGTGCCATCAGTGAGGCGAGATACAATGAGCAGTTCTTC
CAISEARYNEQFF
>TRBD1|few|TRBJ1-6|TRBV25-1
TGTGCCAGCAGTGGCGCGGACAGGGTTCGTTCACCCCTCCACTTT
CASSGADRVRSPLHF
>TRBD1|many|TRBJ1-2|TRBV2
TGTGCCAGCAGTACCGGGACAGGGGGCGTCTATGGCTACACCTTC
CASSTGTGGVYGYTF